This TCR beta chain came from a study of blood T cell repertoires in COVID-19. In the study overall: Whether acute or convalescent, the COVID-19 samples came from the United States, Italy and Spain. The analysed material was cDNA or gDNA that came from T cells, B-cell-depleted T cells, or PBMCs.

The CDR3 length is 13 residues. The germline V gene has CDR1 MDHEN and CDR2 SYDVKM. Trimming removed 4 bases from V and 2 bases from J, with 8 bases in between. Source study methods: Counts of nucleated cells, estimated from reference gene primer amplification, were obtained. Sequencing was performed with immunoSEQ multiplex PCR; in TCRdb, only in-frame clones are kept and a portion is missing. V and J calls and clone size are copied from that table; D and trimming were computed from the DNA. The sample carries about 240,000 clones, roughly 86% recorded once. The chain uses TRBV28 and TRBJ1-2; no firm D call. This TCR derives from a woman aged 70-85 years with active or convalescent COVID-19. Sequenced sample: peripheral blood. The CDR3 DNA is TGTGCCAGCAGTTCTCCCGGGAACTATGGCTACACCTTC. It translates to CASSSPGNYGYTF.